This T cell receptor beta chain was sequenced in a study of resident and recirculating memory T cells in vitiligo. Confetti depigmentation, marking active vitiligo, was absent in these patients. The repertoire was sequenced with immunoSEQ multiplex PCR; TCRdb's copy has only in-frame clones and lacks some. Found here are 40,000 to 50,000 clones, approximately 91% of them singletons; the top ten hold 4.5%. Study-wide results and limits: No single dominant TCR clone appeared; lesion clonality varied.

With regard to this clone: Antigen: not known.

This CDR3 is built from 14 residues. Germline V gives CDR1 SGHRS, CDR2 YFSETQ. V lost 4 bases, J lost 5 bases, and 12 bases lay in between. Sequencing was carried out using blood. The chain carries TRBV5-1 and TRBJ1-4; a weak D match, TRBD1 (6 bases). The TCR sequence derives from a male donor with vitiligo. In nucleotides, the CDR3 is TGCGCCAGCAGCCTGGACAGTTTCAATGAAAAACTGTTTTTT. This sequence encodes CASSLDSFNEKLFF.